This TCR beta chain was profiled in a study of cytomegalovirus exposure and HLA in healthy donors. General observations from the study: Specificity for CMV antigens was confirmed in vitro for a few of the CMV-associated chains. A later analysis reported that several of the most significant clusters appeared to be linked to common viral pathogens, among them Epstein-Barr virus.

As concerns this clone: Antigen unknown.

CDR3 size: 13 residues. CDR1 and CDR2 from the germline V gene are SGHTA and FQGTGA. The J segment lost 7 bases and the V segment lost 4 bases, leaving 6 bases of the junction unmatched. Researchers ran the PCR with 60 Vbeta and 13 Jbeta primers. Only in-frame clones appear in the TCRdb table, and some are missing; sequencing was by immunoSEQ multiplex PCR. The sample contains roughly 150,000 clones, approximately 78% of which appear only once. The sample was PBMCs. The source is a woman aged 18-29 years in good health and CMV-seronegative. The V gene is TRBV7-3, the J gene TRBJ2-7; TRBD1 matches 8 bases. The DNA for the CDR3 is TGTGCCAGCAGCTCCCGGACAGGGAAAGAGCAGTACTTC. Protein product: CASSSRTGKEQYF.